The present TCR beta chain was sequenced within a study of radiation and T cells in renal cell carcinoma. Using immunoSEQ multiplex PCR, the repertoire was profiled, and TCRdb retains in-frame clones only, with some absent. The sample carries tens of thousands of clones, approximately 80% recorded once. As to this clone: The antigen is not known.

Study-level results: Top tumor clonotypes rose in blood 2 weeks post-radiation, then contracted.

Germline assignment: CDR1 SGHTA and CDR2 FQGTGA. This CDR3 contains 16 residues. Trimming shortened V by 3 bases and J by 0 bases, and 14 bases separated the two germline ends. Described time point: baseline pretreatment blood. The treatment is: 15 Gy SBRT to primary tumor, nephrectomy 4 weeks later. Clear cell pathology was present in this patient's renal cell carcinoma. The sequence came from a woman aged 70-85 years with renal cell carcinoma. The chain links TRBV7-3 to TRBJ1-1; D uncertain. Sample: blood, taken from a patient whose treatment included radiotherapy and nephrectomy. The CDR3 reads CASSFDGIILNTEAFF. The DNA of the CDR3 is TGTGCCAGCAGCTTTGACGGGATAATACTGAACACTGAAGCTTTCTTT.